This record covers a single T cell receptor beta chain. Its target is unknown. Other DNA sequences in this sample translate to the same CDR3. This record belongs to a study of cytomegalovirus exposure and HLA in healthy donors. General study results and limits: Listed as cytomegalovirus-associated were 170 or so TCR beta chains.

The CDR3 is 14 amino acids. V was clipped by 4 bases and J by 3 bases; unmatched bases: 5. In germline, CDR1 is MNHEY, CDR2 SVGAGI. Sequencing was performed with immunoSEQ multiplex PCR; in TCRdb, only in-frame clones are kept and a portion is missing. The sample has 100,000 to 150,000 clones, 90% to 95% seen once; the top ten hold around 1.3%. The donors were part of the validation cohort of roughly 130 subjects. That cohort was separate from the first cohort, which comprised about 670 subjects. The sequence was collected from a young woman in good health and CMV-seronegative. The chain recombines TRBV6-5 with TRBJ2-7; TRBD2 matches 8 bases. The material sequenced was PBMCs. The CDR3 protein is CASSSLAGVYEQYF. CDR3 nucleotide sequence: TGTGCCAGCAGTTCCCTAGCGGGTGTCTACGAGCAGTACTTC.